This T cell receptor (beta chain) stems from a study of blood T cell repertoires in COVID-19. About the research overall: Both acute and convalescent COVID-19 samples were obtained from the United States, Italy and Spain. T cells, B-cell-depleted T cells, or PBMCs provided the cDNA or gDNA that served as material.

Germline V gives CDR1 MDHEN, CDR2 SYDVKM. V was clipped by 5 bases and J by 6 bases; unmatched bases: 6. This CDR3 has 15 residues. This clone was seen just once. The data were produced by immunoSEQ multiplex PCR, yet TCRdb's version contains in-frame clones alone and is incomplete. This sample yields about 120,000 clones, of which 82% are seen a single time; 15% to 20% belongs to the top ten. Input material: peripheral blood. The chain couples TRBV28 to TRBJ1-5, with TRBD1 identical over 11 bases. The sequence was collected from a woman aged 60-75 years with acute or convalescent COVID-19. The CDR3 bases are TGTGCCAGCAGTGGGACAGGGGGTGGATTTCAGCCCCAGCATTTT. Translated, it gives CASSGTGGGFQPQHF.